The 17 T cell receptor beta chains given below trace back to one sample, sequenced in a study of T cells in Graves' hyperthyroidism and ophthalmopathy. There were TCR beta CDR3 regions amplified from RNA transcripts. HTBI primers drove first-round RT-PCR of the TCR CDR3. From the multiplex PCR reads, TCRdb called clonotypes with MiXCR, one entry per CDR3 protein. In the table there are over 350,000 distinct CDR3 sequences, over 12% of which are singletons. Sequences were obtained from blood. The receptor source for this set is a man in his late teens or twenties with Graves' ophthalmopathy.

Of note for this clonotype: Just one base apart from a much larger clone, this may be a read error. The rearrangement links TRBV3-1 to TRBJ2-1; possible D gene TRBD1, 5 bases. The CDR3 is 16 residues long. The V and J ends lost 0 bases and 7 bases respectively, with 16 bases between them. CDR1 LGHDT and CDR2 YNNKEL come from the germline V gene (reference sequence). CDR3 in DNA: TGTGCCAGCAGCCAAGATTTGGGGCGAGGCAATAATGAGCAGTTCTTC. This encodes CASSQDLGRGNNEQFF.

The table lists this clonotype with a few counts. The V and J genes are TRBV29-1 and TRBJ2-1; 13 bases fit TRBD2. Trimming took 6 bases from V and 2 from J; bases not matched to a gene: 13. This CDR3 has 18 residues. Germline values: CDR1 SQVTM, CDR2 ANQGSEA. CDR3 DNA: TGCAGCGTCGAGAACCCGGGACTAGCGGGATCCCCCTACAATGAGCAGTTCTTC. Translated, it gives CSVENPGLAGSPYNEQFF.

As for this clonotype: Given a much more abundant clone one base away, this may be a read error. The gene calls are TRBV2 and TRBJ2-3, with D perhaps matching TRBD1 (6 bases). CDR3 length: 15 amino acids. Per germline, CDR1 SNHLY and CDR2 FYNNEI. The CDR3: CASRDAGVSADMQYF. CDR3 nucleotide sequence: TGTGCCAGCAGGGATGCAGGGGTATCGGCAGATATGCAGTATTTT.

This clonotype was counted a few times. The rearrangement uses TRBV19 and TRBJ1-5; tentative D call: TRBD1 (6 bases). The CDR3 extends over 13 amino acids. Trimming left V 5 bases short and J 6 bases short, with 11 bases between. Germline V gene data show CDR1 as LNHDA and CDR2 as SQIVND (reference sequence). CDR3 sequence (DNA): TGTGCCAGTAGTCGGGGGGCCGGTCAGCCCCAGCATTTT. Amino acids: CASSRGAGQPQHF.

This clonotype has just a few counts. V is TRBV6-1 and J is TRBJ2-7; 8 bases map to TRBD2. J lost 1 base, V lost 11 bases, and 10 bases had no gene match. Germline V gene data show CDR1 as MNHNS and CDR2 as SASEGT. This CDR3 is built from 14 residues. The CDR3 spells CASRGSGSSYEQYF. The CDR3 DNA reads as TGTGCCTCCCGGGGGAGCGGGAGTTCCTACGAGCAGTACTTC.

The chain has TRBV5-8 and TRBJ1-1; 8 positions match TRBD1. Germline values: CDR1 SGHTS, CDR2 YDEGEE. CDR3 size: 19 residues. With 0 bases clipped from V and 1 base from J, the junction kept 14 bases outside the gene matches. The CDR3 loop reads CASSLGGQWQGAGNTEAFF. As DNA, the CDR3 is TGTGCCAGCAGCTTGGGCGGGCAGTGGCAGGGGGCTGGGAACACTGAAGCTTTCTTT.

This clonotype has at least ten counts. The CDR3 spells CASSLGLAEYSTDTQYF. The CDR3 DNA is TGTGCCAGCAGCTTGGGTTTAGCAGAGTATAGCACAGATACGCAGTATTTT. The rearrangement uses TRBV5-6 and TRBJ2-3; D is uncertain. V was clipped by 0 bases and J by 0 bases, with 14 bases between them. Germline V gene data show CDR1 as SGHDT and CDR2 as YYEEEE. This CDR3 region has 17 residues.

In this sample, this clonotype turned up many times. J is TRBJ1-1 and V is TRBV6-1; 8 nucleotides align to TRBD1. V dropped 6 bases and J dropped 1; count of bases not matched to a gene: 7. The CDR3 runs to 15 residues. CDR1 MNHNS and CDR2 SASEGT come from the germline V gene. The CDR3 reads CASSPRTGSNTEAFF. The CDR3, as DNA: TGTGCCAGCAGCCCCAGGACAGGGTCGAACACTGAAGCTTTCTTT.

As regards this clonotype: A read error is possible here, since a much larger clone lies one base away. The chain combines TRBV5-6 with TRBJ1-1, with D perhaps TRBD1 (6 bases). This CDR3 region has 16 residues. V was pared by 4 bases and J by 7 bases, with 23 bases between. The germline CDR1 and CDR2 sequences are SGHDT and YYEEEE. CDR3 amino acids: CASSGSMGARMGEAFF. As DNA, the CDR3 is TGTGCCAGCAGCGGCTCAATGGGGGCGCGGATGGGTGAAGCTTTCTTT.

This clonotype has at least ten counts. This CDR3 reads CASRGTDYQGEQYF. The CDR3 nucleotides read TGTGCCAGCAGGGGGACAGACTATCAAGGGGAGCAGTACTTC. The chain uses TRBV2 and TRBJ2-7; 7 bases fit TRBD1. CDR1 SNHLY and CDR2 FYNNEI come from the germline V gene. This CDR3 has 14 amino acids. Losses at the gene ends were 6 bases for V and 7 bases for J; bases not matched to a gene: 12.

This clonotype was recorded a few times. CDR3 region: CASSFSKAYNEQFF. CDR3 DNA: TGTGCCAGCAGTTTCAGCAAGGCCTACAATGAGCAGTTCTTC. This chain joins TRBV27 and TRBJ2-1; D is ambiguous. Germline values: CDR1 MNHEY, CDR2 SMNVEV (reference sequence). V was pared by 3 bases and J by 2 bases, with 8 bases between. This CDR3 spans 14 amino acids.

This clonotype occurred a few times. The chain combines TRBV6-2 or TRBV6-3 with TRBJ2-7, with 9 bases matching TRBD1. The J segment lost 0 bases and the V segment lost 4 bases, leaving 4 bases of the junction unmatched. This CDR3 contains 15 residues. CDR1 is MNHEY and CDR2 is SVGEGT in the germline V gene. The CDR3 sequence: CASSFRQGVSYEQYF. The CDR3 DNA follows: TGTGCCAGCAGTTTCCGACAGGGGGTCTCCTACGAGCAGTACTTC.

This clonotype was detected ten times or more. V gene TRBV3-1 combines with J gene TRBJ1-1; 7 nucleotides line up with TRBD1. The CDR3 sequence is 15 residues long. The V and J ends lost 5 bases and 2 bases, in that order; junction bases with no gene match: 8. Germline V gives CDR1 LGHDT, CDR2 YNNKEL (reference sequence). The CDR3 spells CASSFRGQINTEAFF. CDR3 DNA: TGTGCCAGCAGCTTCCGGGGACAGATCAACACTGAAGCTTTCTTT.

This clonotype was detected a few times. V and J are TRBV13 and TRBJ2-1, with TRBD2 identical over 7 bases. The V and J ends lost 5 bases and 8 bases, in that order; junction bases with no gene match: 15. Per germline, CDR1 PRHDT and CDR2 FYEKMQ (reference sequence). The CDR3 is 16 residues long. Here the CDR3 DNA reads TGTGCCAGCAGCCTTCGGTCCCTGGCCCGGGGGGATGAGCAGTTCTTC. This codes for CASSLRSLARGDEQFF.

This clonotype was seen at least ten times. V and J are TRBV30 and TRBJ2-7, with D unclear. V dropped 0 bases and J dropped 3 bases, with 12 bases sitting between them. The CDR3 contains 14 residues. Germline-derived CDR1 and CDR2 are GTSNPN and SVGIG (reference sequence). CDR3 nucleotide sequence: TGTGCCTGGAGTGTACCTAGAACGAACTACGAGCAGTACTTC. As protein: CAWSVPRTNYEQYF.

This clonotype occurred a few times. The DNA for the CDR3 is TGCGCCAGCAGTGGGGGCAGAAGCGCAGATACGCAGTATTTT. Amino acid sequence: CASSGGRSADTQYF. The chain carries TRBV10-1 and TRBJ2-3; D may be TRBD1 (5 bases). CDR3 length: 14 residues. Germline lookup yields CDR1 WNHNN and CDR2 SYGVQD (reference sequence). V was shortened by 4 bases and J by 4 bases, with 12 bases between the two germline ends.

The chain combines TRBV6-1 with TRBJ1-4; no reliable D call. V shed 9 bases and J shed 8 bases, with 16 bases lying between them. The CDR3 spans 13 residues. The germline V gene has CDR1 MNHNS and CDR2 SASEGT. The CDR3 loop reads CASSPEVIEKLFF. For the CDR3, the DNA is TGTGCCAGTTCACCCGAGGTAATAGAAAAACTGTTTTTT.